This T cell receptor (beta chain) appears in the sequencing data of a study of cytomegalovirus exposure and HLA in healthy donors. Study as a whole: About 180 million T cells yielded around 100 million unique TCR beta sequences, as an earlier analysis found.

60 Vbeta and 13 Jbeta primers were used in PCR. Clones were sequenced by immunoSEQ multiplex PCR, and TCRdb holds only the in-frame ones, with some missing. The top ten hold 1.3% of the sample, which has roughly 160,000 clones, about 80% seen once. Study outcomes and limitations: In an earlier analysis, productive rearrangement rates for most beta V segments clustered near 87% or 30%. Later, TCR association rates were found to vary by HLA locus, highest for DRB1 and lowest for HLA-C. Later analysis associated a missense DCLRE1C variant with TCR beta V- and J-gene trimming.

On this clone: The antigen is unknown.

V shed 5 bases and J shed 4 bases, with 6 bases lying between them. Germline CDR1 and CDR2: MDHEN and SYDVKM. This CDR3 contains 11 residues. This clonotype was obtained from a woman aged 45-60 years in good health and CMV-seronegative. V is TRBV28 and J is TRBJ2-7; the D is unclear. Sequences were obtained from PBMCs. The CDR3 reads CASSLQYEQYF. The CDR3 DNA sequence: TGTGCCAGCAGTCTACAGTACGAGCAGTACTTC.